These T cell receptor beta chains were read from a single sample in a study of Tregs in tolerant kidney transplant recipients. Libraries were prepared by immunoSEQ multiplex PCR; TCRdb keeps only in-frame clonotypes and omits some of them. The sample yields roughly 250,000 clones, 84% seen once. Sequences were obtained from CD4+ T cells from blood. The receptor set was obtained from a human donor in good health. CDR3s include the opening cysteine and the closing phenylalanine or tryptophan. The D gene is left open where the match is weak. Clone size is stated in some rows and not others, as once, few, many or a class when expanded.

CASSELTNGADTQYF	TGTGCCAGCAGTGAACTTACTAATGGGGCAGATACGCAGTATTTT	once	TRBJ2-3	.	TRBV2
CASSAGLAGHEQYF	TGTGCCAGCAGCGCGGGACTAGCAGGCCACGAGCAGTACTTC	.	TRBJ2-7	TRBD2	TRBV9
CASSNTGAGNSPLHF	TGCGCCAGCAGCAATACAGGGGCCGGGAATTCACCCCTCCACTTT	.	TRBJ1-6	TRBD1	TRBV5-1
CASSQERVTEAFF	TGTGCCAGCAGCCAAGAAAGGGTCACTGAAGCTTTCTTT	.	TRBJ1-1	.	TRBV14
CASSPSRGRGVAYEQYF	TGTGCCAGCAGCCCCTCTCGGGGGCGGGGGGTAGCCTACGAGCAGTACTTC	.	TRBJ2-7	TRBD2	TRBV14
CASSLRLTSSSGNTIYF	TGTGCCAGCAGCTTGAGGTTGACGTCAAGCTCTGGAAACACCATATATTTT	once	TRBJ1-3	.	TRBV5-8
CASSYSWDRVVEQYF	TGTGCCAGCAGTTACAGTTGGGACAGGGTGGTTGAGCAGTACTTC	.	TRBJ2-7	TRBD1	TRBV6-6
CASRGSTGYGYTF	TGTGCCAGCAGGGGGTCGACCGGCTATGGCTACACCTTC	.	TRBJ1-2	.	TRBV6-5
CASSPGQGPRRTGELFF	TGCGCCAGCAGCCCGGGACAGGGCCCTCGGCGGACCGGGGAGCTGTTTTTT	.	TRBJ2-2	TRBD1	TRBV5-1
CASSSAGYGYTF	TGTGCCAGCAGCTCCGCAGGCTATGGCTACACCTTC	.	TRBJ1-2	.	TRBV5-6
CASAVAQETYEQYF	TGTGCCAGCGCCGTGGCTCAGGAGACTTACGAGCAGTACTTC	.	TRBJ2-7	.	TRBV7-9
CASSYRDRVSVNTEAFF	TGCGCCAGCAGCTATAGGGACAGGGTATCGGTGAACACTGAAGCTTTCTTT	.	TRBJ1-1	TRBD1	TRBV5-1
CASSPDRYEQYF	TGTGCCAGCTCACCGGACAGATACGAGCAGTACTTC	once	TRBJ2-7	.	TRBV18
CASRTTGGGEKLFF	TGTGCCAGCAGGACGACAGGGGGAGGTGAAAAACTGTTTTTT	.	TRBJ1-4	TRBD1	TRBV6-5
CASSHPKTGSSYNEQFF	TGTGCCAGCAGCCACCCTAAGACAGGGAGCTCCTACAATGAGCAGTTCTTC	.	TRBJ2-1	TRBD1	TRBV11-1
CASSGKTENTEAFF	TGCGCCAGCAGCGGGAAGACAGAGAACACTGAAGCTTTCTTT	.	TRBJ1-1	.	TRBV5-1
CASRETVSGNTIYF	TGTGCCAGCAGGGAGACAGTGTCTGGAAACACCATATATTTT	few	TRBJ1-3	.	TRBV6-6
CASSLRSYSPLHF	TGTGCCAGCAGTCTAAGGAGCTATTCACCCCTCCACTTT	.	TRBJ1-6	.	TRBV27
CASSLNNNSPLHF	TGTGCCAGCAGCTTGAATAATAATTCACCCCTCCACTTT	.	TRBJ1-6	.	TRBV7-9
CASRDRGMNTEAFF	TGTGCCAGCAGGGACAGGGGTATGAACACTGAAGCTTTCTTT	.	TRBJ1-1	TRBD1	TRBV27
CASSLVLAGKYEQYF	TGTGCCAGCAGCTTAGTCCTAGCGGGAAAATACGAGCAGTACTTC	.	TRBJ2-7	TRBD2	TRBV7-6
CASSLAGRGETQYF	TGTGCCAGCAGCTTAGCTGGCAGGGGAGAGACCCAGTACTTC	.	TRBJ2-5	.	TRBV7-8
CASSQDPGTAQAFF	TGCGCCAGCAGCCAAGATCCGGGGACAGCACAAGCTTTCTTT	.	TRBJ1-1	TRBD1	TRBV4-1
CATSNKQRGYGETQYF	TGTGCCACCAGCAACAAACAGCGGGGGTACGGAGAGACCCAGTACTTC	.	TRBJ2-5	TRBD2	TRBV15
CASSLGTYSYEQYF	TGCGCCAGCAGCTTAGGGACTTACTCCTACGAGCAGTACTTC	.	TRBJ2-7	.	TRBV5-1
CASSMEVFASYEQYF	TGTGCCAGTAGTATGGAGGTTTTCGCTTCCTACGAGCAGTACTTC	.	TRBJ2-7	.	TRBV19
CASSRQALRTYEQYF	TGTGCCAGCAGCCGACAGGCACTTCGGACCTACGAGCAGTACTTC	.	TRBJ2-7	.	TRBV7-6
CASSLSPGIYEQYF	TGTGCCAGCAGCTTATCTCCGGGAATCTACGAGCAGTACTTC	.	TRBJ2-7	.	TRBV7-2
CASTTSWQGNTEAFF	TGTGCCAGCACCACCTCCTGGCAGGGAAACACTGAAGCTTTCTTT	.	TRBJ1-1	.	TRBV2
CASSGTGGVNQPQHF	TGTGCCAGCAGTGGGACAGGGGGCGTCAATCAGCCCCAGCATTTT	.	TRBJ1-5	TRBD1	TRBV6-1
CASSYSRGRGDTQYF	TGTGCCAGCAGTTACTCCAGGGGGCGGGGAGATACGCAGTATTTT	.	TRBJ2-3	TRBD1	TRBV6-6
CASSMGAGGVYEQYF	TGTGCCAGTAGTATGGGGGCCGGAGGAGTCTACGAGCAGTACTTC	once	TRBJ2-7	.	TRBV19
CASSDETAYGYTF	TGTGCCAGCAGTGATGAGACAGCTTATGGCTACACCTTC	once	TRBJ1-2	.	TRBV2
CASSPQGLSYEQYF	TGCGCCAGCAGTCCCCAGGGATTAAGCTACGAGCAGTACTTC	once	TRBJ2-7	.	TRBV10-2
CASSPGTSHNEQFF	TGTGCCAGCAGCCCCGGGACTTCCCACAATGAGCAGTTCTTC	.	TRBJ2-1	.	TRBV9
CAWSVGLTNEKLFF	TGTGCCTGGAGTGTGGGCCTTACTAATGAAAAACTGTTTTTT	.	TRBJ1-4	.	TRBV30
CASSRQGARYEQYF	TGTGCCAGCAGCCGACAGGGGGCGCGCTACGAGCAGTACTTC	.	TRBJ2-7	TRBD1	TRBV7-6
CASSSPGSAQETQYF	TGTGCCAGCAGCTCACCAGGGTCGGCCCAAGAGACCCAGTACTTC	.	TRBJ2-5	.	TRBV5-5
CASSHTGSSYEQYF	TGCGCCAGCAGCCACACAGGGAGCTCCTACGAGCAGTACTTC	.	TRBJ2-7	.	TRBV4-1
CASSRPPGNEQFF	TGCGCCAGCAGCCGTCCCCCAGGGAATGAGCAGTTCTTC	.	TRBJ2-1	.	TRBV4-1
CASSVGGGVETQYF	TGTGCCAGCAGCGTAGGTGGAGGGGTGGAGACCCAGTACTTC	.	TRBJ2-5	.	TRBV9
CASSMIKGWPQHF	TGTGCCAGTAGTATGATAAAGGGATGGCCCCAGCATTTT	few	TRBJ1-5	.	TRBV19
CTSTPVRTYGYTF	TGCACCAGCACCCCCGTGAGGACTTATGGCTACACCTTC	.	TRBJ1-2	.	TRBV1